A single sample is the source of the 25 T cell receptor beta chains below, sequenced in a study of human T cells and chemical hapten exposure. TCRdb independently ran MiXCR on the RACE reads; one entry per CDR3 protein. The sample holds a few hundred thousand distinct CDR3 sequences, about 9% seen once. Time point meaning: pre-sensitization, week 0. Noted treatment: therapeutic diphenylcyclopropenone sensitization with weekly scalp DPC. Sequenced here: whole blood, sampled in connection with sensitization to the hapten diphenylcyclopropenone (DPC). These receptors were taken from a woman aged 40-49 years with alopecia areata. Some clones in this sample may be carry-over from other donors' samples.

A few counts support this clonotype. This chain uses TRBV20-1 with TRBJ2-1, with 9 bases aligning to TRBD2. The CDR3 sequence is 14 residues long. J was trimmed by 4 bases and V by 6 bases; bases with no gene match: 7. Germline-derived CDR1 and CDR2 are DFQATT and SNEGSKA (reference sequence). CDR3 sequence reads: CSAGPTSGYNEQFF. DNA of the CDR3: TGCAGTGCGGGCCCGACTAGCGGTTACAATGAGCAGTTCTTC.

Ten or more counts support this clonotype. The gene calls are TRBV6-2 or TRBV6-3 and TRBJ1-6; a weak D match, TRBD1 (6 bases). Germline values: CDR1 MNHEY, CDR2 SVGEGT. This CDR3 is 13 amino acids long. V gave up 10 bases and J gave up 6 bases, with 13 bases separating them. The CDR3 reads CATHGQSNSPLHF. DNA of the CDR3: TGTGCCACCCATGGACAGTCTAATTCACCCCTCCACTTT.

In its sample, this clonotype was seen many times. The chain recombines TRBV7-2 with TRBJ2-5, with 10 bases that match TRBD1. The CDR3 length is 16 residues. Losses at the gene ends were 5 bases for V and 2 bases for J; bases not matched to a gene: 8. Germline V lookup: CDR1 SGHTA, CDR2 FQGNSA. The CDR3 loop is CASSLLGQGGQETQYF. Written as DNA, the CDR3 is TGTGCCAGCAGCCTCCTAGGACAGGGGGGTCAAGAGACCCAGTACTTC.

This rearrangement joins TRBV6-5 to TRBJ2-3, with D unresolved. Germline CDR1 is MNHEY and CDR2 is SVGAGI. V lost 0 bases, J lost 4 bases, and 5 bases lay in between. The CDR3 is 13 amino acids. The CDR3 protein is CASSYSPSDTQYF. In DNA, the CDR3 is TGTGCCAGCAGTTACTCCCCCTCAGATACGCAGTATTTT.

This chain uses TRBV7-2 with TRBJ2-3; maybe TRBD2 (6 bases). Trimming stripped 0 bases from V and 2 bases from J, with 12 bases between. CDR1 is SGHTA and CDR2 is FQGNSA in the germline V gene. The CDR3 runs 16 residues. This chain's CDR3 is CASSLAGTGVTDTQYF. CDR3 sequence (DNA): TGTGCCAGCAGCTTAGCTGGGACGGGAGTCACAGATACGCAGTATTTT.

This clonotype has ten or more counts. The rearrangement joins TRBV28 to TRBJ2-6; D tentatively reads TRBD1 or TRBD2 (5 bases each). This CDR3 has 18 residues. CDR1 and CDR2 from the germline V gene are MDHEN and SYDVKM. V gave up 1 base and J gave up 0 bases, with 13 bases separating them. The CDR3 region is CASSLLESGSSGANVLTF. CDR3 coding DNA: TGTGCCAGCAGTTTATTAGAGTCAGGGAGCTCTGGGGCCAACGTCCTGACTTTC.

This clonotype was recorded a few times. This chain joins TRBV6-5 and TRBJ2-7; D gene unclear. Trimming took 5 bases from V and 5 from J, leaving 13 bases between them. The CDR3 length is 13 residues. The germline V gene has CDR1 MNHEY and CDR2 SVGAGI. The CDR3 here is CASSATEENEQYF. In DNA, the CDR3 is TGTGCCAGCAGTGCCACCGAGGAGAACGAGCAGTACTTC.

The chain links TRBV5-1 to TRBJ1-2; D is undetermined. Germline values: CDR1 SGHRS, CDR2 YFSETQ. The CDR3 has 13 amino acids. Trimming pared 4 bases from V and 2 bases from J, leaving 9 bases between. CDR3: CASSPYRNYGYTF. The CDR3 DNA follows: TGCGCCAGCAGCCCATACCGGAACTATGGCTACACCTTC.

A few counts support this clonotype. J is TRBJ2-3 and V is TRBV6-5; D might be TRBD1 (6 bases). Looked up from germline, CDR1 is MNHEY and CDR2 is SVGAGI. Trimming took off 9 bases at V and 3 bases at J, with 13 bases between the two ends. CDR3 length: 13 amino acids. The CDR3 protein is CASLKTGTDTQYF. The CDR3 nucleotides read TGTGCCAGTCTCAAAACAGGGACAGATACGCAGTATTTT.

This clonotype appeared many times. The V and J genes are TRBV5-4 and TRBJ2-7, with D perhaps matching TRBD2 (6 bases). Trimming took 3 bases from V and 6 from J, leaving 16 bases between them. This CDR3 has 14 amino acids. CDR1 is SGHNT and CDR2 is YYREEE in the germline V gene (reference sequence). CDR3 protein: CASSSPLGGREQYF. CDR3 in DNA: TGTGCCAGCAGCTCCCCCTTAGGAGGGCGCGAGCAGTACTTC.

J is TRBJ2-1 and V is TRBV20-1; TRBD2 matches 7 bases. The CDR3 is made up of 16 amino acids. V shed 3 bases and J 11 bases; nucleotides not matched to a gene: 19. Germline assignment: CDR1 DFQATT and CDR2 SNEGSKA (reference sequence). This chain's CDR3 is CSARATSAGNAGKQFF. Written as DNA, the CDR3 is TGCAGTGCTAGGGCTACTAGCGCGGGAAACGCCGGAAAGCAGTTCTTC.

This chain links TRBV5-1 with TRBJ2-7, with 8 bases aligning to TRBD1. This CDR3 contains 16 residues. Germline trimming cut 4 bases from V and 1 base from J; bases unmatched to any gene: 10. CDR1 and CDR2 from the germline V gene are SGHRS and YFSETQ. Written as DNA, the CDR3 is TGCGCCAGCAGCCCAGACAGGGGAGGAGGGTCCTACGAGCAGTACTTC. Its translation: CASSPDRGGGSYEQYF.

Details on this clonotype: One base away lies a much larger clone, so this may be a sequencing read error. This chain joins TRBV6-2 or TRBV6-3 and TRBJ2-1, with 10 nucleotides matching TRBD2. This CDR3 contains 16 residues. Germline CDR1 MNHEY, CDR2 SVGEGT. CDR3 sequence reads: CVSSPPTSGSYNEQFF. For the CDR3, the DNA is TGTGTCAGCAGCCCCCCGACTAGCGGGTCCTACAATGAGCAGTTCTTC.

This clonotype has just a few counts. This sequence joins TRBV2 and TRBJ2-7; D remains ambiguous. The germline gives CDR1 SNHLY, CDR2 FYNNEI. V was shortened by 7 bases and J by 5 bases, with 12 bases between the two germline ends. CDR3 size: 12 residues. Here the CDR3 reads CASMVTAHEQYF. The CDR3 nucleotides are TGTGCCAGCATGGTAACGGCCCACGAGCAGTACTTC.

The gene calls are TRBV7-2 and TRBJ2-3; D is uncertain. V lost 5 bases, J lost 2 bases, and 11 bases lay in between. From germline, CDR1 is SGHTA and CDR2 FQGNSA. CDR3 length: 14 residues. The CDR3 sequence: CASSRNRVTDTQYF. The CDR3 DNA reads TGTGCCAGCAGCCGGAATCGGGTCACAGATACGCAGTATTTT.

This clonotype was picked up many times. The chain carries TRBV25-1 and TRBJ2-5; no definite D call. Between the trimmed V and J ends, which lost 1 base and 2 bases, there was a span of 8 bases. The CDR3 is 14 amino acids. Germline V gives CDR1 MGHDK, CDR2 SYGVNS. In DNA form, the CDR3 reads TGTGCCAGCAGTGAATCTACAGCTCAAGAGACCCAGTACTTC. It encodes CASSESTAQETQYF.

This chain links TRBV9 with TRBJ1-6; D remains ambiguous. The CDR3 has 14 amino acids. V lost 2 bases and J 12 bases, leaving 15 bases between the germline ends. CDR1 SGDLS and CDR2 YYNGEE come from the germline V gene. Here the CDR3 DNA reads TGTGCCAGCAGCGTTGCGAGTGCGGATTTACCCCTCCACTTT. Translating it yields CASSVASADLPLHF.

The chain carries TRBV20-1 and TRBJ2-3, with TRBD1 identical over 10 bases. Looked up from germline, CDR1 is DFQATT and CDR2 is SNEGSKA (reference sequence). The CDR3 is 15 residues long. The junction had 3 bases not matched to a gene; V was cut back by 0 bases and J by 3 bases. CDR3 nucleotides: TGCAGTGCTAGAGATTTGGGACAGGGGACAGATACGCAGTATTTT. Protein sequence: CSARDLGQGTDTQYF.

The rearrangement links TRBV5-1 to TRBJ2-4, with a weak D call TRBD1 (5 bases). The germline V gene has CDR1 SGHRS and CDR2 YFSETQ. V lost 0 bases, J lost 8 bases, and 12 bases lay in between. The CDR3 covers 14 residues. CDR3 sequence: CASSLGAGSDIQYF. CDR3 DNA sequence: TGCGCCAGCAGCTTGGGCGCAGGGTCGGACATTCAGTACTTC. The entire variable domain, with the rest obtained from reference TRBV5-1 and TRBJ2-4, is as follows: KAGVTQTPRYLIKTRGQQVTLSCSPISGHRSVSWYQQTPGQGLQFLFEYFSETQRNKGNFPGRFSGRQFSNSRSEMNVSTLELGDSALYLCASSLGAGSDIQYFGAGTRLSVL.

This clonotype was observed at least ten times. The rearrangement joins TRBV4-3 to TRBJ2-1; 11 bases are shared with TRBD2. The CDR3 contains 15 residues. V lost 1 base and J lost 4; bases outside the gene matches: 0. The germline gives CDR1 LGHNA, CDR2 YSLEER. CDR3 coding DNA: TGCGCCAGCAGCCAAGGGACTAGCGGGTACAATGAGCAGTTCTTC. Translated, it gives CASSQGTSGYNEQFF.

In its sample, this clonotype was seen a few times. The J gene is TRBJ2-1, the V gene TRBV20-1; 12 bases map to TRBD2. Germline V CDR1 and CDR2: DFQATT, SNEGSKA (reference sequence). V gave up 3 bases and J gave up 9 bases; unmatched junction bases: 6. The CDR3 runs to 14 residues. The CDR3 reads CSASPPSGRAEQFF. CDR3 DNA: TGCAGTGCTAGTCCGCCTAGCGGGAGGGCTGAGCAGTTCTTC.

This clonotype turned up a few times. The V gene is TRBV12-3 or TRBV12-4, the J gene TRBJ1-3; D ambiguous. Trimming cost V 5 bases and J 2 bases, with 16 bases left between them. This CDR3 has 16 residues. The DNA of the CDR3 is TGTGCCAGCAGTCAGCTTAGTCCCTTCACTGGAAACACCATATATTTT. Its protein is CASSQLSPFTGNTIYF.

This clonotype was detected only a few times. The chain carries TRBV6-1 and TRBJ1-2; 7 bases align to TRBD1. V dropped 6 bases and J dropped 4; count of bases not matched to a gene: 5. Germline CDR1 is MNHNS and CDR2 is SASEGT. CDR3 length equals 13 residues. The chain's CDR3 is CASRQTGLYGYTF. The DNA for the CDR3 is TGTGCCAGCAGGCAGACAGGGCTCTATGGCTACACCTTC.

This clonotype was detected a few times. The chain combines TRBV10-3 with TRBJ1-6, with D maybe TRBD1 (6 bases). The CDR3 extends over 14 amino acids. From germline, CDR1 is ENHRY and CDR2 SYGVKD. V was cut by 3 bases and J by 7 bases, with 10 bases left in between. The CDR3 spells CAISEAGENSPLHF. The CDR3 bases are TGTGCCATCAGTGAAGCAGGGGAAAATTCACCCCTCCACTTT.

The table lists this clonotype with a count of one. The DNA for the CDR3 is TGTGCCAGCAGTTACTCGACGTCCGGACAGCCCCAGCATTTT. Its translation: CASSYSTSGQPQHF. V usage is TRBV6-5 and J usage is TRBJ1-5; D is ambiguous. The CDR3 has 14 amino acids. V gave up 0 bases and J gave up 7 bases, with 10 bases separating them. Per germline, CDR1 MNHEY and CDR2 SVGAGI.